A single sample gave rise to the 10 T cell receptor beta chains below, sequenced in a study of post-analysis software for immune sequencing data. No cognate antigen is known for these TCRs. Study observations and caveats: There were a handful of TRBV segments more frequent in patients than controls, and TRBV5-6, TRBV5-1 and TRBV20-1 were among them.

Unique molecular identifiers were present in the TCR beta cDNA libraries. TCRdb called the PCR reads again in MiXCR, with one record for every CDR3 protein. The sample holds under 900,000 distinct CDR3 sequences, about 53% seen once. What was sequenced was blood. These receptors all come from a girl aged 5 to 17 with multiple sclerosis.

The J gene is TRBJ2-1, the V gene TRBV27; D is unresolved. Germline V gene sequence: CDR1 MNHEY, CDR2 SMNVEV (reference sequence). The CDR3 covers 13 residues. V lost 5 bases, J lost 13 bases, and 18 bases lay in between. CDR3 in amino acids: CASSVQIPGRQFF. CDR3 DNA: TGTGCCAGCAGTGTACAAATCCCGGGTCGTCAGTTCTTC.

This sequence joins TRBV6-6 and TRBJ2-7, with TRBD1 identical over 7 bases. After removal of 2 bases from V and 2 bases from J, the junction contained 9 bases not matched to a gene. Germline CDR1 and CDR2: MNHNY and SVGAGI (reference sequence). There are 16 residues in the CDR3. The CDR3 protein is CASSYPLTGKPYEQYF. DNA of the CDR3: TGTGCCAGCAGTTACCCGCTGACAGGGAAACCCTACGAGCAGTACTTC.

This clonotype was seen only a few times. CDR3 in DNA: TGCGCCAGCAGCTTGGCAGGACTAGCGGAAAAAGAGACCCAGTACTTC. Amino acids: CASSLAGLAEKETQYF. The V gene is TRBV5-1, the J gene TRBJ2-5; TRBD2 agrees at 10 bases. Germline lookup yields CDR1 SGHRS and CDR2 YFSETQ. This CDR3 contains 16 residues. V lost 0 bases to trimming and J lost 3 bases; unmatched junction nucleotides: 5.

The chain has TRBV29-1 and TRBJ2-5; tentative D call: TRBD2 (5 bases). The CDR3 length is 12 residues. With 7 bases removed from V and 2 bases from J, the gap between germline ends came to 11 bases. Germline V gene data show CDR1 as SQVTM and CDR2 as ANQGSEA. The CDR3 here is CSGSRGQETQYF. The CDR3 DNA sequence: TGCAGCGGATCCCGGGGACAAGAGACCCAGTACTTC.

V gene TRBV7-6 combines with J gene TRBJ2-5; D possibly uses TRBD1 or TRBD2 (5 bases each). TRBJ2-7 explains the end of the DNA better; the J call may be wrong. This CDR3 comprises 13 residues. Germline assignment: CDR1 SGHVS and CDR2 FNYEAQ. The CDR3 region is CASSPGPDVEQYF. CDR3 in DNA: TGTGCCAGCAGCCCGGGACCAGACGTCGAGCAGTACTTC.

The genes are TRBV7-2 and TRBJ2-5; unclear D gene. Looked up from germline, CDR1 is SGHTA and CDR2 is FQGNSA. The CDR3 sequence is 13 residues long. With 2 bases removed from V and 4 bases from J, the gap between germline ends came to 8 bases. The CDR3 bases are TGTGCCAGCAGCTTAATAGAAGGAGAGACCCAGTACTTC. It specifies CASSLIEGETQYF.

The chain joins TRBV6-6 to TRBJ1-1; D is perhaps TRBD1 (6 bases). The germline CDR1 and CDR2 sequences are MNHNY and SVGAGI (reference sequence). CDR3 size: 15 residues. Trimming shortened V by 2 bases and J by 3 bases, and 13 bases separated the two germline ends. CDR3 sequence: CASSYTGGLDTEAFF. CDR3 DNA sequence: TGTGCCAGCAGTTACACCGGGGGGCTCGACACTGAAGCTTTCTTT.

This clonotype was observed once. The gene calls are TRBV2 and TRBJ1-5; a possible D gene is TRBD1 (5 bases). Trimming stripped 2 bases from V and 0 bases from J, with 14 bases between. The CDR3 is made up of 17 amino acids. Germline V gene data show CDR1 as SNHLY and CDR2 as FYNNEI. The CDR3 DNA is TGTGCCAGCAGTGAATGGGGCGATCTTTATAGCAATCAGCCCCAGCATTTT. Residues: CASSEWGDLYSNQPQHF. Together with reference TRBV2 and TRBJ1-5, the CDR3 gives the full variable domain: EPEVTQTPSHQVTQMGQEVILRCVPISNHLYFYWYRQILGQKVEFLVSFYNNEISEKSEIFDDQFSVERPDGSNFTLKIRSTKLEDSAMYFCASSEWGDLYSNQPQHFGDGTRLSIL.

In this sample, this clonotype turned up a few times. This chain links TRBV5-6 with TRBJ2-5; TRBD1 matches 8 bases. CDR3 length: 14 amino acids. Losses at the gene ends were 4 bases for V and 3 bases for J; bases not matched to a gene: 5. Germline CDR1 is SGHDT and CDR2 is YYEEEE. The CDR3 spells CASSGGTGKETQYF. CDR3 in DNA: TGTGCCAGCAGCGGGGGGACAGGAAAAGAGACCCAGTACTTC.

This rearrangement joins TRBV5-1 to TRBJ2-1, with a possible D match to TRBD2 (6 bases). V dropped 0 bases and J dropped 0 bases, with 16 bases sitting between them. The CDR3 is made up of 18 amino acids. Germline CDR1 is SGHRS and CDR2 is YFSETQ. The CDR3 loop reads CASSLAGIADRSYNEQFF. CDR3 bases: TGCGCCAGCAGCTTGGCCGGAATAGCGGACCGCTCCTACAATGAGCAGTTCTTC.